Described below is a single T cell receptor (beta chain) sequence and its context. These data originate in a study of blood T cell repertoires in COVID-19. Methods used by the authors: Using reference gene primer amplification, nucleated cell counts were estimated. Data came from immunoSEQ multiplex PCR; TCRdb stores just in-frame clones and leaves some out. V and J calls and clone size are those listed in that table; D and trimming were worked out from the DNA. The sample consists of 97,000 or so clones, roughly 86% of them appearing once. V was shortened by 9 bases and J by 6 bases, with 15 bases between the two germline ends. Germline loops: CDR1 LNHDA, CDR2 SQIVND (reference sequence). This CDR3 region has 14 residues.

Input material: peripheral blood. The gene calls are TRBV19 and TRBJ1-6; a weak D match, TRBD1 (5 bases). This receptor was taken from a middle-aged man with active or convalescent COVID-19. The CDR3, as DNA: TGTGCCAGCCAAGAGGGGACTCGTAATTCACCCCTCCACTTT. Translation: CASQEGTRNSPLHF.